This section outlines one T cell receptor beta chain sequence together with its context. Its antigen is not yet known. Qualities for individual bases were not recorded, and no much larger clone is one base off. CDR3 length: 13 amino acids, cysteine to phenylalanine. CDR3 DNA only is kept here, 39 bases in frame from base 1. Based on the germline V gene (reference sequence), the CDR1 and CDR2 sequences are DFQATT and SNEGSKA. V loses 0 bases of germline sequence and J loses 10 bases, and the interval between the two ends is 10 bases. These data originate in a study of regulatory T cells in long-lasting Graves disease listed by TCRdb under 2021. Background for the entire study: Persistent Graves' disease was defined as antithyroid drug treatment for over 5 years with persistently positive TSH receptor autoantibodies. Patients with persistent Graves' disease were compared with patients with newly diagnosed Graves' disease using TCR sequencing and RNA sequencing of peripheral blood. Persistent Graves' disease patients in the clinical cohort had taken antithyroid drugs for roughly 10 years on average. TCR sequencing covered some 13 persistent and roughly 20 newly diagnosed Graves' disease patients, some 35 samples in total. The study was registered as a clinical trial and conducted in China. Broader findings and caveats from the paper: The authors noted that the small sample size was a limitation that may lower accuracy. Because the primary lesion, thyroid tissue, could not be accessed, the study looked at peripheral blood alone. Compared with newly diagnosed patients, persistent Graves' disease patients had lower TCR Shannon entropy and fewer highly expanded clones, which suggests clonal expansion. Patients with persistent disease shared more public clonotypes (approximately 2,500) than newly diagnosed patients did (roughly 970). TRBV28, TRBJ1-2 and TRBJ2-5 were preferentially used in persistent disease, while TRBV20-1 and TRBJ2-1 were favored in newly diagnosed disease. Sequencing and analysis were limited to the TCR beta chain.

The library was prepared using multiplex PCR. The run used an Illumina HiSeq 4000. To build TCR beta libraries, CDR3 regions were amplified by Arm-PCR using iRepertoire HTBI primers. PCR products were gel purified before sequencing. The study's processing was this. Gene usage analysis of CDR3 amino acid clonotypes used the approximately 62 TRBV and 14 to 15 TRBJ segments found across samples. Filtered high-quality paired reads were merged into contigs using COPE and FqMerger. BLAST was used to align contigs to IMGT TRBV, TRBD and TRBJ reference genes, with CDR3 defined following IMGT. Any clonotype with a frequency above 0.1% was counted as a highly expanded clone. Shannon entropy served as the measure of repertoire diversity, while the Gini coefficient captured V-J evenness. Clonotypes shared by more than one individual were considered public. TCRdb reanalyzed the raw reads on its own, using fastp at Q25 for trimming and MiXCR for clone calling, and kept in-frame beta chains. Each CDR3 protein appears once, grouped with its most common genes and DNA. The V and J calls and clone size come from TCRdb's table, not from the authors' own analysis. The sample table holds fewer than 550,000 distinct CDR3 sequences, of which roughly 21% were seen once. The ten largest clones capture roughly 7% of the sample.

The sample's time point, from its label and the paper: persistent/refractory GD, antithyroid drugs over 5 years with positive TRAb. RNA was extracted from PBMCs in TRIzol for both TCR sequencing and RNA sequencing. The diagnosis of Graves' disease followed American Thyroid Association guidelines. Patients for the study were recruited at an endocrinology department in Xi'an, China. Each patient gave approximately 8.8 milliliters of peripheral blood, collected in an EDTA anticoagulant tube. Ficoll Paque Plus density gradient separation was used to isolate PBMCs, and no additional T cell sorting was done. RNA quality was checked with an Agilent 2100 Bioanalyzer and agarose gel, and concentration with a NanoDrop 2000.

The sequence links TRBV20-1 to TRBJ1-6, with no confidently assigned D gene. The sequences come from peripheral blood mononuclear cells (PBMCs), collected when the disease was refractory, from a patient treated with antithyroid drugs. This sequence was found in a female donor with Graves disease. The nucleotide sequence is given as TGCAGTGCTAGAGATCCCCCCATATCACCCCTCCACTTT. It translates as CSARDPPISPLHF.